The entry below gives a single T cell receptor beta chain sequence along with its context. The split of CD4+ cells yielded CD45RA+ naive and CD45RA-negative memory subsets. The record originates from a study of shared clonotypes between healthy human individuals. Study-wide background: Samples came from a couple of female and a few male donors aged 18 to 49. Used for every donor were three CD4 naive, three CD4 memory, two CD8 naive and one CD8 memory plate.

The CDR3 spans 11 residues. The germline CDR1 and CDR2 sequences are MDHEN and SYDVKM. The V and J ends lost 7 bases and 14 bases respectively, with 14 bases between them. The assay was immunoSEQ multiplex PCR, and TCRdb's table has in-frame clones only and misses some. The repertoire includes a few million clones, around nine tenths of them detected once, and over 0.12% sits in the top ten. Specimen: naive CD4+ T cells sorted from blood. Subset defined: CD45RA+ positively selected. This TCR came from a man aged 18 to 29 in good health. The chain is built from TRBV28 and TRBJ1-4, with D uncertain. Here the CDR3 DNA reads TGTGCCAGCACCGACCTAAAGGGTCTGTTTTTT. It translates to CASTDLKGLFF.